These T cell receptor beta chains were read from a single sample in a study of blood T cell repertoires in COVID-19. Libraries were prepared by immunoSEQ multiplex PCR; TCRdb keeps only in-frame clonotypes and omits some of them. The repertoire consists of about 220,000 clones, with around 88% occurring once and the leading ten covering around 15%. The sample consisted of PBMCs or T cells enriched from blood (not recorded which). The origin of the receptors is a woman in her fifties or sixties with acute COVID-19. CDR3s include the opening cysteine and the closing phenylalanine or tryptophan. The D gene is left open where the match is weak. Not all rows give a size; the values are once, few, many and, for expanded clones, a class.

clone_size: -
d_call: TRBD2
cdr3_length: 19
j_call: TRBJ2-1
v_call: TRBV2
cdr3_nt: TGTGCCAGCATTAAAACTAGCGGGAAAAGTGGGGAGGCCTACAATGAGCAGTTCTTC
cdr3_aa: CASIKTSGKSGEAYNEQFF

clone_size: -
d_call: -
cdr3_length: 15
j_call: TRBJ2-1
v_call: TRBV4-1
cdr3_nt: TGCGCCAGCAGCCAAGGACAGTTCTCCTACAATGAGCAGTTCTTC
cdr3_aa: CASSQGQFSYNEQFF

clone_size: -
d_call: -
cdr3_length: 13
j_call: TRBJ1-5
v_call: TRBV30
cdr3_nt: TGTGCCTGGAGCCTGACAGACAATCAGCCCCAGCATTTT
cdr3_aa: CAWSLTDNQPQHF

clone_size: -
d_call: -
cdr3_length: 12
j_call: TRBJ1-2
v_call: TRBV7-2
cdr3_nt: TGTGCCAGCAGCTTCGGGGTGGGTGGCTACACCTTC
cdr3_aa: CASSFGVGGYTF

clone_size: once
d_call: TRBD1
cdr3_length: 18
j_call: TRBJ1-5
v_call: TRBV28
cdr3_nt: TGTGCCAGCAGTTTATCCGGGACAGTTCAATATAGCAATCAGCCCCAGCATTTT
cdr3_aa: CASSLSGTVQYSNQPQHF

clone_size: -
d_call: TRBD2
cdr3_length: 17
j_call: TRBJ2-1
v_call: TRBV27
cdr3_nt: TGTGCCAGCAGTAACAAAGCGGGAGGGCCATCGTTCGATGAGCAGTTCTTC
cdr3_aa: CASSNKAGGPSFDEQFF

clone_size: few
d_call: -
cdr3_length: 14
j_call: TRBJ1-1
v_call: TRBV7-9
cdr3_nt: TGTGCCAGCAGCTTGGAGCTGGGGAGCACTGAAGCTTTCTTT
cdr3_aa: CASSLELGSTEAFF

clone_size: -
d_call: TRBD1
cdr3_length: 13
j_call: TRBJ2-5
v_call: TRBV6-5
cdr3_nt: TGTGCCAGCAGTCCGGGACAGAAAGAGACCCAGTACTTC
cdr3_aa: CASSPGQKETQYF

clone_size: -
d_call: TRBD1
cdr3_length: 15
j_call: TRBJ2-1
v_call: TRBV28
cdr3_nt: TGTGCCAGCAGTTGGGACAGGGTGCAGTACAATGAGCAGTTCTTC
cdr3_aa: CASSWDRVQYNEQFF

clone_size: -
d_call: -
cdr3_length: 16
j_call: TRBJ1-6
v_call: TRBV6-1
cdr3_nt: TGTGCCAGCAGTGAAGCCATGGAGTCCTATAATTCACCCCTCCACTTT
cdr3_aa: CASSEAMESYNSPLHF

clone_size: -
d_call: TRBD2
cdr3_length: 17
j_call: TRBJ2-2
v_call: TRBV15
cdr3_nt: TGTGCCACCAGCAGAGAAACTAGCGGGAGCTGGGGCGGGGAGCTGTTTTTT
cdr3_aa: CATSRETSGSWGGELFF

clone_size: -
d_call: TRBD2
cdr3_length: 15
j_call: TRBJ2-1
v_call: TRBV7-3
cdr3_nt: TGTGCCAGCAGCTCCGGACTAGTCACCTACAATGAGCAGTTCTTC
cdr3_aa: CASSSGLVTYNEQFF

clone_size: -
d_call: -
cdr3_length: 14
j_call: TRBJ2-1
v_call: TRBV5-1
cdr3_nt: TGCGCCAGCGGACTTGGGCAGTCGTACAATGAGCAGTTCTTC
cdr3_aa: CASGLGQSYNEQFF

clone_size: once
d_call: -
cdr3_length: 15
j_call: TRBJ1-3
v_call: TRBV10-3
cdr3_nt: TGTGCCATCAAGGAGGCGGGGAACTCTGGAAACACCATATATTTT
cdr3_aa: CAIKEAGNSGNTIYF

clone_size: -
d_call: TRBD2
cdr3_length: 17
j_call: TRBJ2-3
v_call: TRBV7-3
cdr3_nt: TGTGCCAGCAGCGTCGGGACTAGCGGGAGATCCACAGATACGCAGTATTTT
cdr3_aa: CASSVGTSGRSTDTQYF

clone_size: -
d_call: TRBD2
cdr3_length: 15
j_call: TRBJ2-1
v_call: TRBV6-5
cdr3_nt: TGTGCCAGCCAACTAGCGGGAGGGCCTTATAATGAGCAGTTCTTC
cdr3_aa: CASQLAGGPYNEQFF

clone_size: -
d_call: -
cdr3_length: 14
j_call: TRBJ1-1
v_call: TRBV5-5
cdr3_nt: TGTGCCAGCAGCCACGGACAGATTAACACTGAAGCTTTCTTT
cdr3_aa: CASSHGQINTEAFF

clone_size: -
d_call: -
cdr3_length: 16
j_call: TRBJ2-7
v_call: TRBV9
cdr3_nt: TGTGCCAGCAGCGTAGGATATAGGGACAACTCCTACGAGCAGTACTTC
cdr3_aa: CASSVGYRDNSYEQYF

clone_size: -
d_call: TRBD2
cdr3_length: 18
j_call: TRBJ2-1
v_call: TRBV7-2
cdr3_nt: TGTGCCAGCAGTTTAAGTCTCGTGGGACTAGGGACTTACAATGAGCAGTTCTTC
cdr3_aa: CASSLSLVGLGTYNEQFF

clone_size: -
d_call: TRBD1
cdr3_length: 15
j_call: TRBJ2-3
v_call: TRBV28
cdr3_nt: TGTGCCAGCAGCTCAGGGGGCGCTGGCCCAGATACGCAGTATTTT
cdr3_aa: CASSSGGAGPDTQYF

clone_size: -
d_call: -
cdr3_length: 14
j_call: TRBJ1-5
v_call: TRBV28
cdr3_nt: TGTGCCAGCAGTTCGGGACACCACAATCAGCCCCAGCATTTT
cdr3_aa: CASSSGHHNQPQHF

clone_size: -
d_call: TRBD1
cdr3_length: 15
j_call: TRBJ1-4
v_call: TRBV11-2
cdr3_nt: TGTGCCAGCAGCTTAGGGAGGGGGCTAAGGGAAAAACTGTTTTTT
cdr3_aa: CASSLGRGLREKLFF

clone_size: -
d_call: TRBD1
cdr3_length: 12
j_call: TRBJ1-2
v_call: TRBV12-3/TRBV12-4
cdr3_nt: TGTGCCAGCACCGGGGACAGTTATGGCTACACCTTC
cdr3_aa: CASTGDSYGYTF

clone_size: -
d_call: -
cdr3_length: 12
j_call: TRBJ1-1
v_call: TRBV5-6
cdr3_nt: TGTGCCAGCAGCCGGGGTAGGCCTGAAGCTTTCTTT
cdr3_aa: CASSRGRPEAFF

clone_size: -
d_call: -
cdr3_length: 13
j_call: TRBJ1-1
v_call: TRBV27
cdr3_nt: TGTGCCAGCAGGACGACAGCTAACACTGAAGCTTTCTTT
cdr3_aa: CASRTTANTEAFF

clone_size: -
d_call: -
cdr3_length: 15
j_call: TRBJ1-2
v_call: TRBV9
cdr3_nt: TGTGCCAGCAGCGTGGGGGGGACTGTTAACTATGGCTACACCTTC
cdr3_aa: CASSVGGTVNYGYTF

clone_size: -
d_call: -
cdr3_length: 13
j_call: TRBJ2-7
v_call: TRBV5-4
cdr3_nt: TGTGCCGGAAAGGTTGGCGGGACCTACGAGCAGTACTTC
cdr3_aa: CAGKVGGTYEQYF

clone_size: -
d_call: -
cdr3_length: 13
j_call: TRBJ1-4
v_call: TRBV7-9
cdr3_nt: TGTGCCAGCAGCCCCTGGGGGGACGAAAAACTGTTTTTT
cdr3_aa: CASSPWGDEKLFF

clone_size: -
d_call: TRBD1
cdr3_length: 17
j_call: TRBJ2-1
v_call: TRBV7-2
cdr3_nt: TGTGCCAGCAGCTTTTGGAGGGGACAGGGTGATTTCAATGAGCAGTTCTTC
cdr3_aa: CASSFWRGQGDFNEQFF

clone_size: -
d_call: -
cdr3_length: 15
j_call: TRBJ1-1
v_call: TRBV21-1
cdr3_nt: TGTGCCAGCAGCTCCTCGGGGGAGCCCAACACTGAAGCTTTCTTT
cdr3_aa: CASSSSGEPNTEAFF

clone_size: few
d_call: TRBD1
cdr3_length: 17
j_call: TRBJ1-3
v_call: TRBV5-6
cdr3_nt: TGTGCCAGCAGCTTGGAAGCAGGGGGCACTTCTGGAAACACCATATATTTT
cdr3_aa: CASSLEAGGTSGNTIYF